These 24 T cell receptor beta chains share one sample of origin, sequenced in a study of OX40 agonist ivuxolimab in advanced cancers. Produced via immunoSEQ multiplex PCR; TCRdb's table is partial and in-frame only. Of approximately 120,000 clones listed, under 95% are singletons. The specimen was CD4+ or CD8+ T cells sorted from blood, collected in a trial of the OX40 agonist ivuxolimab. Receptor source: an adult with an advanced solid tumor such as melanoma, head and neck, liver or kidney cancer.

The CDR3 here is CASSVRGDVPQHF. The DNA for the CDR3 is TGTGCCAGCAGCGTAAGGGGGGACGTCCCCCAGCATTTT. This chain joins TRBV9 and TRBJ1-5; a possible D gene is TRBD1 (6 bases). Trimming cost V 1 base and J 10 bases, with 12 bases left between them. The CDR3 spans 13 residues. CDR1 is SGDLS, CDR2 YYNGEE, per germline.

The chain uses TRBV5-4 and TRBJ1-4; no clear D gene. There are 13 residues in the CDR3. The V end was cut by 0 bases, the J end by 5 bases, with 5 bases between. CDR1 and CDR2 (germline): SGHNT, YYREEE (reference sequence). CDR3 bases: TGTGCCAGCAGCTTGGCCTCAAATGAAAAACTGTTTTTT. It specifies CASSLASNEKLFF.

This chain joins TRBV5-8 and TRBJ1-5; unclear D gene. V lost 5 bases, J lost 0 bases, and 18 bases lay in between. This CDR3 has 17 amino acids. Germline lookup yields CDR1 SGHTS and CDR2 YDEGEE. The DNA for the CDR3 is TGTGCCAGCAGAAAGCGAGCGGGGATGGCTAGCAATCAGCCCCAGCATTTT. Amino acid sequence: CASRKRAGMASNQPQHF.

J is TRBJ2-5 and V is TRBV5-1; possibly TRBD1 for D (5 bases). Near its end, the DNA agrees better with TRBJ2-7, so the J call may be wrong. CDR3 length: 13 residues. Germline-derived CDR1 and CDR2 are SGHRS and YFSETQ. Here the CDR3 DNA reads TGCGCCAGCAGTTATCAACAGGCCTACGAGCAGTACTTC. Encoded protein: CASSYQQAYEQYF.

The V gene is TRBV7-3, the J gene TRBJ2-7, with D unresolved. Germline V lookup: CDR1 SGHTA, CDR2 FQGTGA. CDR3 length: 12 amino acids. The ends were cut back, 5 bases at V and 6 bases at J, with 11 bases in the middle. CDR3 nucleotides: TGTGCCAGCAGCCCCTTTCCGGGCGAGCAGTACTTC. Protein sequence: CASSPFPGEQYF. Together with reference TRBV7-3 and TRBJ2-7, the CDR3 gives the full variable domain: GAGVSQTPSNKVTEKGKYVELRCDPISGHTALYWYRQSLGQGPEFLIYFQGTGAADDSGLPNDRFFAVRPEGSVSTLKIQRTERGDSAVYLCASSPFPGEQYFGPGTRLTVT.

About this clone: One end of the junction does not line up with germline, which may come from a read error. This rearrangement joins TRBV2 to TRBJ1-1; TRBD1 aligns across 9 bases. In germline, CDR1 is SNHLY, CDR2 FYNNEI. The length of the CDR3 is 14 residues. The CDR3 sequence: CASTYRGRNTEAFF. The CDR3 DNA sequence: TGTGCCAGCACGTACAGGGGGCGGAACACCGAAGCTTTCTTT.

The sample holds a few counts of this clone. The chain uses TRBV4-2 and TRBJ2-7; TRBD2 aligns across 13 bases. CDR3 length: 15 residues. V lost 5 bases, J lost 4 bases, and 5 bases stayed unmatched. Germline V gene sequence: CDR1 LGHNA, CDR2 YNFKEQ. Here the CDR3 reads CASSVPGLAGYEQYF. The CDR3 nucleotides read TGTGCCAGCAGCGTTCCGGGACTAGCGGGATACGAGCAGTACTTC.

J is TRBJ2-1 and V is TRBV10-3; D might be TRBD1 (5 bases). From germline, CDR1 is ENHRY and CDR2 SYGVKD. This CDR3 comprises 12 residues. The germline V and J ends were trimmed by 11 bases and 5 bases, with 13 bases remaining between them. CDR3 coding DNA: TGTGCCTCAAGGGGCAGCCACAATGAGCAGTTCTTC. Protein: CASRGSHNEQFF.

This clone was seen just once. Other DNA sequences in this specimen translate into the identical CDR3. This rearrangement joins TRBV28 to TRBJ2-7; D might be TRBD1 (6 bases). Germline CDR1 and CDR2: MDHEN and SYDVKM. V lost 5 bases to trimming and J lost 2 bases, with 10 bases between them. The CDR3 totals 13 residues. The CDR3 here is CASSPGQTYEQYF. CDR3 coding DNA: TGTGCCAGCAGTCCTGGACAGACCTACGAGCAGTACTTC.

The chain has TRBV5-1 and TRBJ2-7, with 8 bases fitting TRBD2. The CDR3 length is 13 residues. The junction had 0 bases not matched to a gene; V was cut back by 1 base and J by 3 bases. The V gene's germline CDR1 is SGHRS and CDR2 YFSETQ. The CDR3 reads CASSLTSGYEQYF. The CDR3 DNA follows: TGCGCCAGCAGCTTGACTAGCGGCTACGAGCAGTACTTC.

The V gene is TRBV6-5, the J gene TRBJ1-2, with TRBD1 matching over 7 bases. This CDR3 region has 16 residues. Germline V lookup: CDR1 MNHEY, CDR2 SVGAGI. Trimming removed 1 base from V and 5 bases from J; junction bases left unmatched: 10. For the CDR3, the DNA is TGTGCCAGCAGTTACTACAGGGGCCATGATAATTATGGCTACACCTTC. It codes for CASSYYRGHDNYGYTF.

This chain uses TRBV4-3 with TRBJ1-1, with D uncertain. V gave up 1 base and J gave up 1 base, with 7 bases separating them. Germline CDR1 and CDR2: LGHNA and YSLEER. This CDR3 is built from 14 residues. The CDR3 sequence: CASSQGHRNTEAFF. The CDR3 DNA reads as TGCGCCAGCAGCCAAGGGCACCGGAACACTGAAGCTTTCTTT.

V is TRBV30 and J is TRBJ1-5, with D unclear. Germline-derived CDR1 and CDR2 are GTSNPN and SVGIG (reference sequence). This CDR3 is built from 14 residues. The V and J ends lost 1 base and 4 bases respectively, with 11 bases between them. Here the CDR3 DNA reads TGTGCCTGGAGTGAGCTGGCAGAGAATCAGCCCCAGCATTTT. Amino acid sequence: CAWSELAENQPQHF.

The rearrangement links TRBV9 to TRBJ2-5; D perhaps matches TRBD1 (5 bases). The V end lost 0 bases, the J end lost 2 bases, and 11 bases lay between the germline ends. The CDR3 runs 15 residues. From germline, CDR1 is SGDLS and CDR2 YYNGEE. CDR3 protein: CASSVEAGWQETQYF. CDR3 in DNA: TGTGCCAGCAGCGTAGAAGCAGGGTGGCAAGAGACCCAGTACTTC.

The rearrangement joins TRBV5-1 to TRBJ2-7; 10 nucleotides align to TRBD2. This CDR3 is built from 15 residues. Looked up from germline, CDR1 is SGHRS and CDR2 is YFSETQ. The V and J ends lost 3 bases and 2 bases, in that order; junction bases with no gene match: 5. The CDR3 DNA sequence: TGCGCCAGCAGCTCGCTAGCGGGAGACCCCTACGAGCAGTACTTC. Protein: CASSSLAGDPYEQYF.

This clone has more than one count but fewer than ten. V is TRBV7-2 and J is TRBJ2-5, with no clear D. The CDR3 has 13 residues. V shed 2 bases and J shed 5 bases, with 9 bases lying between them. CDR1 and CDR2 from the germline V gene are SGHTA and FQGNSA. The DNA of the CDR3 is TGTGCCAGCAGCTTAAACGGAAGGGAGACCCAGTACTTC. As protein: CASSLNGRETQYF. Supplemented by reference TRBV7-2 and TRBJ2-5, the full variable domain reads GAGVSQSPSNKVTEKGKDVELRCDPISGHTALYWYRQSLGQGLEFLIYFQGNSAPDKSGLPSDRFSAERTGGSVSTLTIQRTQQEDSAVYLCASSLNGRETQYFGPGTRLLVL.

The V gene is TRBV10-3, the J gene TRBJ1-1; unclear D gene. Trimming took off 6 bases at V and 5 bases at J, with 16 bases between the two ends. The germline V gene has CDR1 ENHRY and CDR2 SYGVKD. The CDR3 has 14 amino acids. This CDR3 is CAIRLNSRTTEAFF. Here the CDR3 DNA reads TGTGCCATCAGATTAAACAGCCGAACGACTGAAGCTTTCTTT.

This clone was seen a handful of times. The gene calls are TRBV7-2 and TRBJ2-6; 7 nucleotides match TRBD1. V lost 4 bases to trimming and J lost 2 bases; unmatched junction nucleotides: 11. In germline, CDR1 is SGHTA, CDR2 FQGNSA. This CDR3 comprises 18 residues. The CDR3 here is CASSWPRDSRTGANVLTF. The CDR3 DNA follows: TGTGCCAGCAGCTGGCCGAGGGACAGCAGAACTGGGGCCAACGTCCTGACTTTC.

The CDR3, as DNA: TGCGCCAGCAGCCTGACCAAGGGAACTAGCGGGGTCCAAGAGACCCAGTACTTC. This translates into CASSLTKGTSGVQETQYF. This chain uses TRBV4-1 with TRBJ2-5; 10 bases match TRBD2. Germline V lookup: CDR1 MGHRA, CDR2 YSYEKL. V lost 4 bases to trimming and J lost 1 base; unmatched junction nucleotides: 12. The CDR3 is 18 residues long.

This chain connects TRBV6-6 to TRBJ2-7; TRBD1 is a possible D gene (6 bases). The germline V and J ends were trimmed by 6 bases and 3 bases, with 15 bases remaining between them. This CDR3 has 14 residues. Germline assignment: CDR1 MNHNY and CDR2 SVGAGI (reference sequence). The chain's CDR3 is CASRSQGGNYEQYF. DNA for the CDR3: TGTGCCAGCAGATCACAGGGTGGGAACTACGAGCAGTACTTC.

The chain couples TRBV19 to TRBJ2-5; D may be TRBD1 (5 bases). The J call may be incorrect, as the DNA end agrees better with TRBJ2-7. Looked up from germline, CDR1 is LNHDA and CDR2 is SQIVND (reference sequence). This CDR3 comprises 16 residues. The CDR3 DNA is TGTGCCAGTAGTACCCCAGCAGGGTCACCCGCCTACGAGCAGTACTTC. It encodes CASSTPAGSPAYEQYF.

This chain joins TRBV6-9 and TRBJ2-5; the match to TRBD2 covers 13 bases. The CDR3 has 19 amino acids. The V gene end was trimmed by 5 bases and the J gene end by 9 bases; junction bases not matched to a gene: 21. From germline, CDR1 is MNHGY and CDR2 SVAAGI. CDR3 in amino acids: CASSTPRRRLAGGQGAQYF. The CDR3 region has the DNA TGTGCCAGCAGTACCCCTAGACGTCGACTAGCGGGAGGACAAGGGGCCCAGTACTTC.

This rearrangement joins TRBV11-2 to TRBJ2-5; D is perhaps TRBD1 or TRBD2 (6 bases each). In germline, CDR1 is SGHAT, CDR2 FQNNGV. The CDR3 spans 14 residues. V lost 5 bases and J 5 bases, leaving 15 bases between the germline ends. CDR3 coding DNA: TGTGCCAGCAGCCACAGGGTCAGCGGGGAGACCCAGTACTTC. Translation: CASSHRVSGETQYF.

The chain employs TRBV20-1 and TRBJ1-2; D gene ambiguous. Trimming stripped 0 bases from V and 11 bases from J, with 10 bases between. CDR3 length equals 11 residues. Per germline, CDR1 DFQATT and CDR2 SNEGSKA (reference sequence). Here the CDR3 reads CSARDLKGYTF. The CDR3 bases are TGCAGTGCTAGAGATTTAAAAGGGTACACCTTC.